A single sample gave rise to the 9 T cell receptor beta chains below, sequenced in a study of T cells in Graves' hyperthyroidism and ophthalmopathy. RNA transcripts served as the template for amplifying TCR beta CDR3 regions. Carried out on the TCR CDR3, a first-round RT-PCR used the HTBI primer set. One entry per CDR3 protein, called by TCRdb with MiXCR from the multiplex PCR reads. Here the sample spans hundreds of thousands of distinct CDR3 sequences, about 25% being singletons. The specimen sequenced was blood. Receptors originate from a man aged 45-60 years with Graves' hyperthyroidism.

This clonotype was recorded a few times. The rearrangement uses TRBV7-9 and TRBJ2-7; D call uncertain. V dropped 0 bases and J dropped 0 bases, with 6 bases sitting between them. This CDR3 region has 14 residues. The germline V gene has CDR1 SEHNR and CDR2 FQNEAQ (reference sequence). CDR3 DNA: TGTGCCAGCAGCTTAGCGGGCGACTCCTACGAGCAGTACTTC. Translating gives CASSLAGDSYEQYF.

There are a few counts of this clonotype. This chain uses TRBV2 with TRBJ1-3, with D possibly being TRBD1 (6 bases). Germline V gene data show CDR1 as SNHLY and CDR2 as FYNNEI. V lost 5 bases, J lost 4 bases, and 9 bases lay in between. The CDR3 sequence is 13 residues long. CDR3 nucleotides: TGTGCCAGCAGTAGGGGGGACGGAAACACCATATATTTT. Encoded protein: CASSRGDGNTIYF.

This clonotype was detected once. The V gene is TRBV9, the J gene TRBJ2-5; 10 nucleotides match TRBD2. V dropped 1 base and J dropped 2; count of bases not matched to a gene: 5. The CDR3 is 16 residues long. Germline V gives CDR1 SGDLS, CDR2 YYNGEE. The CDR3 here is CASSVMPSGRQETQYF. In nucleotides, the CDR3 is TGTGCCAGCAGCGTAATGCCTAGCGGGAGACAAGAGACCCAGTACTTC.

This clonotype was recorded a few times. This sequence joins TRBV11-3 and TRBJ2-1; TRBD2 matches at 11 bases. This CDR3 is 16 amino acids long. Trimming cost V 4 bases and J 7 bases; bases outside gene matches: 9. The V gene's germline CDR1 is SGHNT and CDR2 YENEEA. The CDR3: CASSSPTSGTGNEQFF. For the CDR3, the DNA is TGTGCCAGCAGCTCCCCGACTAGCGGGACTGGAAATGAGCAGTTCTTC.

The chain recombines TRBV6-2 or TRBV6-3 with TRBJ2-7, with 9 positions matching TRBD1. The CDR3 sequence is 13 residues long. Germline V gene data show CDR1 as MNHEY and CDR2 as SVGEGT. Trimming at V came to 11 bases and at J to 5 bases, leaving 10 bases not matched to a gene. The CDR3 spells CAGLGQGIHEQYF. The CDR3 DNA is TGTGCCGGTTTGGGACAGGGTATCCACGAGCAGTACTTC.

This clonotype was recorded at least ten times. The CDR3, as DNA: TGTGCCAGCAGTTGGGGGTGGCCTGAAGCTTTCTTT. This translates into CASSWGWPEAFF. The chain carries TRBV28 and TRBJ1-1, with D perhaps matching TRBD1 (5 bases). The V and J ends lost 4 bases and 6 bases respectively, with 9 bases between them. The CDR3 has 12 amino acids. The germline V gene encodes CDR1 MDHEN and CDR2 SYDVKM.

Ten or more counts support this clonotype. The V and J genes are TRBV7-8 and TRBJ2-5; D may be TRBD2 (5 bases). The CDR3 is 14 amino acids. Trimming shortened V by 0 bases and J by 5 bases, and 10 bases separated the two germline ends. CDR1 is SGHVS, CDR2 FQNEAQ, per germline. The CDR3 protein is CASSLALPGETQYF. CDR3 in DNA: TGTGCCAGCAGCTTAGCCCTTCCGGGGGAGACCCAGTACTTC.

The chain carries TRBV7-9 and TRBJ1-1; D might be TRBD1 (5 bases). V lost 4 bases to trimming and J lost 0 bases, with 15 bases between them. CDR3 length equals 16 residues. The germline V gene encodes CDR1 SEHNR and CDR2 FQNEAQ (reference sequence). The CDR3: CASSSPPGHMNTEAFF. CDR3 nucleotide sequence: TGTGCCAGCAGCTCACCTCCAGGACACATGAACACTGAAGCTTTCTTT. Combining the CDR3 with reference TRBV7-9 and TRBJ1-1 gives the whole variable domain DTGVSQNPRHKITKRGQNVTFRCDPISEHNRLYWYRQTLGQGPEFLTYFQNEAQLEKSRLLSDRFSAERPKGSFSTLEIQRTEQGDSAMYLCASSSPPGHMNTEAFFGQGTRLTVV.

This chain uses TRBV30 with TRBJ2-3, with 10 bases identical to TRBD2. The CDR3 sequence is 15 residues long. Germline loops: CDR1 GTSNPN, CDR2 SVGIG (reference sequence). The V and J ends lost 1 base and 2 bases, in that order; junction bases with no gene match: 3. The CDR3 protein is CAWSGGLAATDTQYF. The CDR3 DNA reads as TGTGCCTGGAGTGGCGGACTAGCGGCCACAGATACGCAGTATTTT.